This T cell receptor (beta chain) appears in the sequencing data of a study of T-cell memory formation after mild COVID-19. TCRdb processed the 5' RACE reads anew with MiXCR; each CDR3 protein has one entry. The sample includes approximately 490,000 distinct CDR3 sequences, around 21% seen only once; the top ten take around an eighth. This clonotype was seen a few times. As yet, its antigen is unknown. Study-wide findings and caveats: Pre-infection memory carried some responding clones, suggesting that cross-reactive memory joined. Clones that contracted clustered mainly in CM and EM if CD4+ and in EMRA if CD8+.

This clonotype was obtained from an adult woman who had mild COVID-19 (a few samples of this study predate the infection). Cell type and time point are not known. The sequenced sample was PBMCs or a T cell subset sorted from them (not recorded which).

The CDR3 loop reads CASSLAGRRQPQHF. CDR3 sequence (DNA): TGTGCCAGCTCCCTTGCGGGAAGAAGGCAGCCCCAGCATTTT. The gene calls are TRBV18 and TRBJ1-5; D gene uncertain. Germline-derived CDR1 and CDR2 are KGHSH and LQKENI. Trimming cost V 6 bases and J 7 bases, with 16 bases left between them. The CDR3 covers 14 residues.